There are a few counts of the clone carrying this T cell receptor beta chain. No antigen is known for it. The lymph nodes were axillary draining lymph nodes from breast cancer patients. The data were taken from a study of breast tumors, draining lymph nodes, adjacent tissues. Points from the study as a whole: Data fit most tumor T cells coming from lymph node, expanding in tumor.

MiXCR was run by TCRdb on the multiplex PCR reads, yielding one entry per CDR3 protein. The table records 150,000 to 200,000 distinct CDR3 sequences, roughly a third of them present only once. The receptor's source is a female donor with breast cancer. Some clones in this sample may be carry-over from other donors' samples. Sequenced material: axillary lymph node tissue.

CDR3 sequence (DNA): TGTGCCAGCAGCCCCATAGCGGGGTTCGTAAATGAGCAGTTCTTC. It translates to CASSPIAGFVNEQFF. The V and J genes are TRBV11-3 and TRBJ2-1; 8 bases agree with TRBD2. Per the germline V gene, CDR1 is SGHNT and CDR2 is YENEEA. V was clipped by 5 bases and J by 7 bases; unmatched bases: 10. This CDR3 has 15 amino acids.